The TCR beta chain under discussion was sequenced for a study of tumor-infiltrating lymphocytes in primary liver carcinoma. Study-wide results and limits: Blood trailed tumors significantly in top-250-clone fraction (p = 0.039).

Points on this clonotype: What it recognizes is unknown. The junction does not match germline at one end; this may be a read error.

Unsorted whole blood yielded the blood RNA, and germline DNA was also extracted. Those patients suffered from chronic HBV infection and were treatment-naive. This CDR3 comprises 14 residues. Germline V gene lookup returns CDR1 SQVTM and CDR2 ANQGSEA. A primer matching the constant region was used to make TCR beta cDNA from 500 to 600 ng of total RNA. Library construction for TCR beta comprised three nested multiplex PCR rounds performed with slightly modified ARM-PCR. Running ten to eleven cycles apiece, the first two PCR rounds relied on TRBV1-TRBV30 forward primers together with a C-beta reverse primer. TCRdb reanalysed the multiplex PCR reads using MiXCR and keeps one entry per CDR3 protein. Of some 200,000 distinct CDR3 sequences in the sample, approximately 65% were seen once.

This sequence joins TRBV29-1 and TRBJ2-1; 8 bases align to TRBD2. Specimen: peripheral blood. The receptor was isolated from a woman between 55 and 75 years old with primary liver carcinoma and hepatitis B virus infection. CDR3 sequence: CSVLDGRAVDEQFF. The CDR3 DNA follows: TGCAGCGTTCTAGACGGGAGGGCCGTAGATGAACAGTTCTTC.